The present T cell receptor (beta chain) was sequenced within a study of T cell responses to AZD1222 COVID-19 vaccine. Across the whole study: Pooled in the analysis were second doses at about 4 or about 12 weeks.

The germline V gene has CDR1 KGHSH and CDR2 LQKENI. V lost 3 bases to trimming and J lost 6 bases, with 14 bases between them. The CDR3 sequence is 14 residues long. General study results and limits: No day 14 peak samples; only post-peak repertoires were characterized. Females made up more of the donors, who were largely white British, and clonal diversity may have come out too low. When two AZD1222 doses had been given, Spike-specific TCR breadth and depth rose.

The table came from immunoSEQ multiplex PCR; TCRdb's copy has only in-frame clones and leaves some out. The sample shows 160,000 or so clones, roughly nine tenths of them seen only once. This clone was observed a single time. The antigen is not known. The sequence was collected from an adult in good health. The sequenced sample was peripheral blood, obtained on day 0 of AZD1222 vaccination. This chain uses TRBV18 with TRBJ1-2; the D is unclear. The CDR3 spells CASSPSASSNGYTF. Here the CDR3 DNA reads TGTGCCAGCTCACCGTCGGCAAGTAGTAATGGCTACACCTTC.